What follows describes a single TCR beta chain. The time point denotes: persistent/refractory GD, antithyroid drugs over 5 years with positive TRAb. The TCR library was prepared using RNA isolated from PBMCs. As a group, patients came from one endocrinology department in Xi'an, China. Blood from the periphery, nine milliliters in all, was drawn into EDTA tubes. Library construction for TCR beta used iRepertoire HTBI primers and Arm-PCR of CDR3 regions. From the multiplex PCR reads, TCRdb called clonotypes with MiXCR, one entry per CDR3 protein. The table lists approximately 380,000 distinct CDR3 sequences, around 20% of them singletons. Germline V gives CDR1 SQVTM, CDR2 ANQGSEA. CDR3 length: 13 amino acids. V lost 1 base and J lost 5; bases outside the gene matches: 0. The sample originates from a study of regulatory T cells in long-lasting Graves disease.

The source is a female donor with Graves disease. V gene TRBV29-1 combines with J gene TRBJ2-3, with 10 bases aligning to TRBD2. The sample consisted of peripheral blood mononuclear cells (PBMCs), taken when the disease was refractory, from a patient treated with antithyroid drugs. The DNA for the CDR3 is TGCAGCGTTGAAGGACTAGCGGGAGATACGCAGTATTTT. Translating it yields CSVEGLAGDTQYF.